The 14 T cell receptor beta chains reported below all come from one sample, sequenced in a study of blood T cell repertoires in COVID-19. Assay: immunoSEQ multiplex PCR; the TCRdb copy retains only in-frame clones and omits some. This sample has 95,000 to 100,000 clones, with about 87% found just once. Sequencing input: peripheral blood. The receptors derive from a woman in her twenties or thirties with acute or convalescent COVID-19.

This sequence joins TRBV28 and TRBJ2-7, with a tentative D call TRBD1 (6 bases). With 3 bases removed from V and 2 bases from J, the gap between germline ends came to 11 bases. The CDR3 is 14 residues long. Germline assignment: CDR1 MDHEN and CDR2 SYDVKM. The DNA for the CDR3 is TGTGCCAGCAGTTTTGGACAGAGCCCCTACGAGCAGTACTTC. Translating it yields CASSFGQSPYEQYF.

The genes are TRBV19 and TRBJ2-7, with 7 bases aligning to TRBD1. J gave up 5 bases and V 1 base, and 5 bases lay outside the gene matches. This CDR3 spans 14 amino acids. Germline CDR1 LNHDA, CDR2 SQIVND (reference sequence). The CDR3 spells CASSIGQGMHEQYF. In nucleotides, the CDR3 is TGTGCCAGTAGTATAGGACAGGGAATGCACGAGCAGTACTTC.

This chain joins TRBV5-1 and TRBJ2-7, with 9 bases that match TRBD1. Trimming removed 6 bases from V and 0 bases from J; junction bases left unmatched: 19. The CDR3 is 19 residues long. Germline values: CDR1 SGHRS, CDR2 YFSETQ. The DNA for the CDR3 is TGCGCCAGCACCCGGATGTGGGACAGGGACGCCCTTAACTCCTACGAGCAGTACTTC. This encodes CASTRMWDRDALNSYEQYF.

The chain combines TRBV9 with TRBJ1-5; no firm D call. The CDR3 has 13 residues. V lost 0 bases to trimming and J lost 6 bases, with 7 bases between them. Germline assignment: CDR1 SGDLS and CDR2 YYNGEE. The CDR3 DNA reads as TGTGCCAGCAGCGTAGATCTCGTTCAGCCCCAGCATTTT. Amino acid sequence: CASSVDLVQPQHF.

As regards this clone: Within the sample, other DNA sequences also encode this same CDR3. This rearrangement joins TRBV6-6 to TRBJ1-1, with D maybe TRBD1 (5 bases). Looked up from germline, CDR1 is MNHNY and CDR2 is SVGAGI (reference sequence). V was pared by 0 bases and J by 4 bases, with 9 bases between. The CDR3 loop spans 14 amino acids. CDR3 in DNA: TGTGCCAGCAGTTACTCGGGGGGAGGCACTGAAGCTTTCTTT. Amino acid sequence: CASSYSGGGTEAFF.

The chain couples TRBV4-2 to TRBJ1-6; D call uncertain. The CDR3 has 17 residues. V dropped 4 bases and J dropped 4 bases, with 17 bases sitting between them. Germline CDR1 LGHNA, CDR2 YNFKEQ. CDR3 in amino acids: CASSPGERAEYNSPLHF. The CDR3 region has the DNA TGTGCCAGCAGCCCAGGAGAGAGGGCAGAATATAATTCACCCCTCCACTTT.

The rearrangement uses TRBV11-3 and TRBJ1-6, with 10 positions matching TRBD1. Looked up from germline, CDR1 is SGHNT and CDR2 is YENEEA. This CDR3 is 16 amino acids long. V shed 5 bases and J 7 bases; nucleotides not matched to a gene: 8. CDR3 sequence: CASSLNRDRGNSPLHF. CDR3 nucleotide sequence: TGTGCCAGCAGCCTGAACCGGGACAGGGGAAATTCACCCCTCCACTTT.

The chain recombines TRBV7-9 with TRBJ1-1; D uncertain. CDR3 length: 11 amino acids. Trimming removed 5 bases from V and 6 bases from J, with 7 bases in between. Germline loops: CDR1 SEHNR, CDR2 FQNEAQ (reference sequence). CDR3 amino acids: CASSVESEAFF. CDR3 in DNA: TGTGCCAGCAGCGTCGAGTCTGAAGCTTTCTTT.

This clone showed up just once. The rearrangement joins TRBV28 to TRBJ1-4; 8 bases are a match to TRBD1. The CDR3 consists of 14 residues. The trim removed 3 bases at V and 5 bases at J, leaving 2 bases unmatched. Germline assignment: CDR1 MDHEN and CDR2 SYDVKM. For the CDR3, the DNA is TGTGCCAGCAGTTTGACAGGGGACAATGAAAAACTGTTTTTT. Its protein product is CASSLTGDNEKLFF.

The gene calls are TRBV4-1 and TRBJ1-2; no clear D gene. This CDR3 contains 15 residues. Trimming left V 1 base short and J 5 bases short, with 14 bases between. Per the germline V gene, CDR1 is MGHRA and CDR2 is YSYEKL. The CDR3 here is CASSQGPQEFYGYTF. The CDR3 region has the DNA TGCGCCAGCAGCCAAGGTCCTCAAGAGTTTTATGGCTACACCTTC.

This clone appeared a single time. CDR3 nucleotide sequence: TGCGCCAGCAGTGTCCTGGGCCGGACTAGCGGGGGGCCTGGCACCGGGGAGCTGTTTTTT. Protein product: CASSVLGRTSGGPGTGELFF. The V gene is TRBV10-1, the J gene TRBJ2-2, with 14 bases lining up with TRBD2. Germline V CDR1 and CDR2: WNHNN, SYGVQD (reference sequence). The CDR3 contains 20 residues. The junction had 14 bases not matched to a gene; V was cut back by 4 bases and J by 4 bases.

The J gene is TRBJ2-7, the V gene TRBV5-1, with D maybe TRBD1 (5 bases). Germline assignment: CDR1 SGHRS and CDR2 YFSETQ. Trimming took 5 bases from V and 3 from J, leaving 9 bases between them. This CDR3 comprises 12 residues. In nucleotides, the CDR3 is TGCGCCAGCAGGACGGACAACTACGAGCAGTACTTC. Residues: CASRTDNYEQYF.

The genes are TRBV9 and TRBJ2-7; 8 bases are shared with TRBD2. V shed 0 bases and J 4 bases; nucleotides not matched to a gene: 6. Germline CDR1 reads SGDLS; CDR2 reads YYNGEE. The CDR3 covers 15 residues. The DNA of the CDR3 is TGTGCCAGCAGCGTAGGAGGGACTAGAAGTTACGAGCAGTACTTC. Protein: CASSVGGTRSYEQYF.

The chain couples TRBV7-8 to TRBJ1-4; the D gene is possibly TRBD1 (5 bases). V shed 4 bases and J shed 4 bases, with 13 bases lying between them. CDR3 length: 15 residues. The germline gives CDR1 SGHVS, CDR2 FQNEAQ. The DNA for the CDR3 is TGTGCCAGCAGCTATACAGGCACCATTAATGAAAAACTGTTTTTT. Translating it yields CASSYTGTINEKLFF. The full variable domain, in which reference TRBV7-8 and TRBJ1-4 provide the parts outside the CDR3, is GAGVSQSPRYKVAKRGQDVALRCDPISGHVSLFWYQQALGQGPEFLTYFQNEAQLDKSGLPSDRFFAERPEGSVSTLKIQRTQQEDSAVYLCASSYTGTINEKLFFGSGTQLSVL.